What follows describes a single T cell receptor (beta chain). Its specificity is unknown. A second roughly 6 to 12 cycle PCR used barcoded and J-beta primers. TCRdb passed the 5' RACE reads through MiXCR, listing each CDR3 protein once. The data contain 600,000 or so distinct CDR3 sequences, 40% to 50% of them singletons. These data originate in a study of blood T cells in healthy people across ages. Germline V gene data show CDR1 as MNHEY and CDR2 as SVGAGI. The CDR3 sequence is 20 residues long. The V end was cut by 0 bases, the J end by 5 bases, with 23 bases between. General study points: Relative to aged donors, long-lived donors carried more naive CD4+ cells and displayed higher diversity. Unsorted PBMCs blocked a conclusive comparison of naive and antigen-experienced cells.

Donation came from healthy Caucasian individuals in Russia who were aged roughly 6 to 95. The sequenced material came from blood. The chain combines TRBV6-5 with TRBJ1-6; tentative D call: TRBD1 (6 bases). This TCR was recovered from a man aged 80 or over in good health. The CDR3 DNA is TGTGCCAGCAGTTACTCGCGGTGGGGTCCAGGGGCTAGGGATAATTCACCCCTCCACTTT. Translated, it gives CASSYSRWGPGARDNSPLHF.